This TCR beta chain originates from a study of blood T cell repertoires in COVID-19. Overall study context: Whether acute or convalescent, the COVID-19 samples came from the United States, Italy and Spain. Sources were T cells, B-cell-depleted T cells, or PBMCs; the material itself was cDNA or gDNA.

Germline values: CDR1 SQVTM, CDR2 ANQGSEA. Trimming pared 6 bases from V and 8 bases from J, leaving 19 bases between. The CDR3 extends over 14 amino acids. In the original analysis: Amplification of reference gene primers was used by the study to estimate nucleated cell counts. Profiling relied on immunoSEQ multiplex PCR, and the TCRdb table lists in-frame clones only, not all of them. The DNA gave D and trimming, while V, J and clone size come from that table. This table holds about 320,000 clones, about 89% found once. Sequences were obtained from peripheral blood. This chain links TRBV29-1 with TRBJ1-4; D not resolved. The sequence was collected from a man between 18 and 35 years old who had recovered from COVID-19. The CDR3 here is CSVALAGAWEKLFF. The CDR3, as DNA: TGCAGCGTCGCTCTAGCGGGCGCCTGGGAAAAACTGTTTTTT.